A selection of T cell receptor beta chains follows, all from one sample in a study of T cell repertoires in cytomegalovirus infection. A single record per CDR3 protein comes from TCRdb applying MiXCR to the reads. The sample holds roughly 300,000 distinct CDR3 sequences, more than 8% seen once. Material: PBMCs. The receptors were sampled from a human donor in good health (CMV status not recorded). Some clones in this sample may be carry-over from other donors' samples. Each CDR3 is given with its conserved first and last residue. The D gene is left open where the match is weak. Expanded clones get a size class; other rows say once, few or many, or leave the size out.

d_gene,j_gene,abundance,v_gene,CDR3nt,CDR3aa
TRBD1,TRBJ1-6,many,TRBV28,TGTGCCAGCAGCCTGAGATCGACAGGGCAATCACCCCTCCACTTT,CASSLRSTGQSPLHF
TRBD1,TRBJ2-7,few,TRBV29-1,TGCAGCGTTCTGACAGGGCCATACGAGCAGTACTTC,CSVLTGPYEQYF
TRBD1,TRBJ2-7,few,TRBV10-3,TGTGCCATCAGTGGGAGCGACAGGGCCGAGCAGTACTTC,CAISGSDRAEQYF
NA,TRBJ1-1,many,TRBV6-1,TGTGCCTCACAGGACGGGCAGAACACTGAAGCTTTCTTT,CASQDGQNTEAFF
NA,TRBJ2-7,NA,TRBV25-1,TGTGCCAGCAGTCCACCCCCCGGGCCTACCTACGAGCAGTACTTC,CASSPPPGPTYEQYF
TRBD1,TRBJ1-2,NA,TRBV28,TGTGCCAGCAGTGCCAACAGGGGGACTCGGTATGGCTACACCTTC,CASSANRGTRYGYTF
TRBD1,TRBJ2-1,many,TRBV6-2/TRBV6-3,TGTGCCAGCAGTTGGGGTGGGACAGGGGGATTGAATGAGCAGTTCTTC,CASSWGGTGGLNEQFF
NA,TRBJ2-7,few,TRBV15,TGTGCCACCAGCGTACCGGATGGCCAACGCCGGGTACGAGACGAGCAGTACTTC,CATSVPDGQRRVRDEQYF
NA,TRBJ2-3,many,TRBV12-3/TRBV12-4,TGTGCCAGCACCCCTCGACTAGGAGATACGCAGTATTTT,CASTPRLGDTQYF
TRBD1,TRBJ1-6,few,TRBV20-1,TGCAGTGCTGGGACAGGGGAATCACCCCTCCACTTT,CSAGTGESPLHF
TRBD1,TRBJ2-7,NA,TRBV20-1,TGCAGTGCTAGAGTAAGGGGAGGACAGGGGACCGAGCAGTACTTC,CSARVRGGQGTEQYF
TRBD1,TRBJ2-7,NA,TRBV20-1,TGCAGTGCTCCGAAGGGACAGGGGCACGAGCAGTACTTC,CSAPKGQGHEQYF
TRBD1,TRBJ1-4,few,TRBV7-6,TGTGCCAGCAGCTCCGGGACAGCACCTAATGAAAAACTGTTTTTT,CASSSGTAPNEKLFF
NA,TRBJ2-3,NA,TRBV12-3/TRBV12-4,TGTGCCAGCGGGGAGAACTATCTCGATACGCAGTATTTT,CASGENYLDTQYF
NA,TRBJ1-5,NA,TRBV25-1,TGTGCCAGCAGTGAACATATGGTTGGCCAGCCCCAGCATTTT,CASSEHMVGQPQHF
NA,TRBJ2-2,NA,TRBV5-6,TGTGCCAGCAGCTTGCTGAAACCCACCGGGGAGCTGTTTTTT,CASSLLKPTGELFF
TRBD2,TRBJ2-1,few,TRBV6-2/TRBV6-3,TGTGCCAGCAGTCCTTCGGGACTAGCTTTCTACAATGAGCAGTTCTTC,CASSPSGLAFYNEQFF
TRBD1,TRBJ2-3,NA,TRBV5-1,TGCGCCAGCACTCTACAGGGGGAGACAGATACGCAGTATTTT,CASTLQGETDTQYF
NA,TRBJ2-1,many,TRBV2,TGTGCCAGCAGTGCCTTTTCATACTCCTACAATGAGCAGTTCTTC,CASSAFSYSYNEQFF
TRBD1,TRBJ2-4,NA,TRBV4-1,TGCGCCAGCAGCCAAGATCGAGGTGGCACAGGGGGAAACATTCAGTACTTC,CASSQDRGGTGGNIQYF
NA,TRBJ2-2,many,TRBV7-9,TGTGCCAGCAGTCCTACTAGTCCTGGACAGAGGAACACCGGGGAGCTGTTTTTT,CASSPTSPGQRNTGELFF
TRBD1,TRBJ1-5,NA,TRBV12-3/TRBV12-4,TGTGCCAGCAGTCAAACAGGGGGCCGGCAGCCCCAGCATTTT,CASSQTGGRQPQHF
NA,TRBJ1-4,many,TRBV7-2,TGTGCCAGCAGCTTATTTGCTAATGAAAAACTGTTTTTT,CASSLFANEKLFF
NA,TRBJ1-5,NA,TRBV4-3,TGCGCCAGCAGCCAAGGGACAGCGTCAGGTCAGCCCCAGCATTTT,CASSQGTASGQPQHF
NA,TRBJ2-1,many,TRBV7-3,TGTGCCAGCAGCTTAACCTTAGGGCTGTTTCGGGGCGGGCACATGAGGGGCAATAAGCAGTTCTTC,CASSLTLGLFRGGHMRGNKQFF
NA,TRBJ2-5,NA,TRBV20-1,TGCAGTGCTGGGTCAGGCCAAGAGACCCAGTACTTC,CSAGSGQETQYF
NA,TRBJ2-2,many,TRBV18,TGTGCCAGCTCAGACACCGGGGAGCTGTTTTTT,CASSDTGELFF
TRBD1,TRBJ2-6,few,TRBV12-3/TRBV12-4,TGTGCCAGCGACAGGGGTTTAACTGGGGCCAACGTCCTGACTTTC,CASDRGLTGANVLTF
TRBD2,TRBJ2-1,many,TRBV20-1,TGCAGTGCCCGGACTAGCGGGCAGTACAATGAGCAGTTCTTC,CSARTSGQYNEQFF
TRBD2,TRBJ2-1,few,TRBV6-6,TGTGCCAGCACCTGGGGCCGCGGGAGGGGCGGGAAATTAGTTGAGCAGTTCTTC,CASTWGRGRGGKLVEQFF
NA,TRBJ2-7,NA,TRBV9,TGTGCCAGCAGCGTAGATAGCTTAACCTACGAGCAGTACTTC,CASSVDSLTYEQYF
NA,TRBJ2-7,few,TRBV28,TGTGCCAGCAGTTTAAGGGGCAGGTTCTACGAGCAGTACTTC,CASSLRGRFYEQYF
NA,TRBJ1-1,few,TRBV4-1,TGCGCCAGCAGCCAAAACAGAGAGAACACTGAAGCTTTCTTT,CASSQNRENTEAFF
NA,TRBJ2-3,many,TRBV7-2,TGTGCCAGCAGCCCACCCGCCGGCGGTTTGAATACGCAGTATTTT,CASSPPAGGLNTQYF
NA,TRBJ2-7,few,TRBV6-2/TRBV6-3,TGTGCCAGCAGTAACCGCGGGACTTTCGCTTTAAGGGACGAGCAGTACTTC,CASSNRGTFALRDEQYF
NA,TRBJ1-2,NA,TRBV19,TGTGCCAGTTCCAACAGGGAAATTTACACCTTC,CASSNREIYTF
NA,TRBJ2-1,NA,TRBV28,TGTGCCAGCAGTTTTGGTCATGAGCAGTTCTTC,CASSFGHEQFF
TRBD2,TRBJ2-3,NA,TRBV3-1,TGTGCCAGCAGCTTTGTAGCGGGGGGGCCCACAGATACGCAGTATTTT,CASSFVAGGPTDTQYF
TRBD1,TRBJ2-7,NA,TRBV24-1,TGTGCCACCAGTGACCGAGGACAGGGCGACTCATACAATGAGCAGTACTTC,CATSDRGQGDSYNEQYF
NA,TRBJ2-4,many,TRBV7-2,TGTGCCAGCAGCGTCGGGCAGGAACAGTACTTC,CASSVGQEQYF
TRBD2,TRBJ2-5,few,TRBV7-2,TGTGCCAGCAGCTTAGCGCATCGGACTAGCGGGGGCGAGACCCAGTACTTC,CASSLAHRTSGGETQYF
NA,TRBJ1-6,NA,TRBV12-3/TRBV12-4,TGTGCCAGCAGTTCAAAGGGGTCGGGTAATTCACCCCTCCACTTT,CASSSKGSGNSPLHF
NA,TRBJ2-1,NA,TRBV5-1,TGCGCCAGCGCCGGGACACCTGCCTACAATGAGCAGTTCTTC,CASAGTPAYNEQFF
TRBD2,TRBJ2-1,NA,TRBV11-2,TGTGCCAGCAGCTTGGCGGGAGGGGCGGAGTTCTTC,CASSLAGGAEFF
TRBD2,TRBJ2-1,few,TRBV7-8,TGTGCCAGCACCCTAACTAGCGGGAGTCATAGCGAGCAGTTCTTC,CASTLTSGSHSEQFF
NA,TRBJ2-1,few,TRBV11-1,TGTGCCAGCAGCCTTTCTACTGGCTACAATGAGCAGTTCTTC,CASSLSTGYNEQFF
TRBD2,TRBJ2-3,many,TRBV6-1,TGTGCCACCGAGCGGGGGGGCGGCACAGATACGCAGTATTTT,CATERGGGTDTQYF
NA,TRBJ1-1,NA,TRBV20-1,TGCAGTGCTCATGGGTCCAACACTGAAGCTTTCTTT,CSAHGSNTEAFF
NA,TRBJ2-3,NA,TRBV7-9,TGTGCCAGCAGCCTCGGGGCCACCCCGGATACGCAGTATTTT,CASSLGATPDTQYF
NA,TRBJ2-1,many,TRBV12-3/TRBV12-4,TGTGCCAGCAGTTTTGGGGGGGCCAAAAATGAGCAGTTCTTC,CASSFGGAKNEQFF
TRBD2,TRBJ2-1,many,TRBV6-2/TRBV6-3,TGTGCCAGCAGTTACCCCTTCATCGGGGGGGGAGGGAAAGAGCAGTTCTTC,CASSYPFIGGGGKEQFF
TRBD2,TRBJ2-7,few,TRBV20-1,TGCAGTGCTAGTCTAGCGGGAACTTACGAGCAGTACTTC,CSASLAGTYEQYF